This entry lists 20 T cell receptor beta chains sequenced from one sample in a study of blood T cell repertoires in COVID-19. Measured with immunoSEQ multiplex PCR; TCRdb has only the in-frame clones, and not every one. The repertoire holds 150,000 to 180,000 clones, with roughly 84% as singletons. Sequencing used peripheral blood. These receptors all come from a man aged 55 to 69 with COVID-19, enrolled during active disease.

The count of this clone is one. V usage is TRBV5-4 and J usage is TRBJ2-3; D not certain. Germline V lookup: CDR1 SGHNT, CDR2 YYREEE (reference sequence). The CDR3 totals 14 residues. V was clipped by 0 bases and J by 1 base, with 6 bases between them. CDR3 amino acids: CASSLGSGTDTQYF. CDR3 sequence (DNA): TGTGCCAGCAGCTTGGGTTCTGGCACAGATACGCAGTATTTT.

In this sample, this clone turned up once. The chain combines TRBV27 with TRBJ2-1, with D possibly being TRBD2 (5 bases). Germline CDR1 MNHEY, CDR2 SMNVEV (reference sequence). The CDR3 contains 13 residues. The V gene lost 4 bases and the J gene lost 7 bases, with 11 bases spanning the gap. In DNA, the CDR3 is TGTGCCAGCAGTTCCGGACTGGGGAATGAGCAGTTCTTC. This gives the protein CASSSGLGNEQFF.

The chain has TRBV7-9 and TRBJ2-7; tentative D call: TRBD2 (5 bases). V dropped 3 bases and J dropped 2 bases, with 8 bases sitting between them. CDR1 and CDR2 from the germline V gene are SEHNR and FQNEAQ (reference sequence). This CDR3 region has 13 residues. The CDR3: CASSFTSTYEQYF. The CDR3 nucleotides read TGTGCCAGCAGCTTTACTAGTACCTACGAGCAGTACTTC.

The V gene is TRBV3-1 (or the pseudogene TRBV3-2), the J gene TRBJ2-2; 10 nucleotides line up with TRBD2. The CDR3 is made up of 17 amino acids. Germline CDR1 LGHDT, CDR2 YNNKEL (reference sequence). V dropped 1 base and J dropped 4; count of bases not matched to a gene: 6. CDR3: CASSQGHIAGGTGELFF. Here the CDR3 DNA reads TGTGCCAGCAGCCAAGGTCATATAGCGGGGGGCACCGGGGAGCTGTTTTTT.

The chain joins TRBV4-3 to TRBJ1-2; D is ambiguous. This CDR3 is 17 amino acids long. Looked up from germline, CDR1 is LGHNA and CDR2 is YSLEER. Trimming removed 1 base from V and 2 bases from J, with 17 bases in between. The CDR3 protein is CASSQVGGPRVNYGYTF. Written as DNA, the CDR3 is TGCGCCAGCAGCCAAGTGGGAGGGCCGAGAGTCAACTATGGCTACACCTTC.

The chain joins TRBV6-5 to TRBJ1-2; 8 bases line up with TRBD1. There are 13 residues in the CDR3. V shed 6 bases and J 4 bases; nucleotides not matched to a gene: 4. Germline V gene sequence: CDR1 MNHEY, CDR2 SVGAGI. The CDR3 region has the DNA TGTGCCAGCAGAAGGACAGGGATCTATGGCTACACCTTC. Protein sequence: CASRRTGIYGYTF.

The CDR3, as DNA: TGTGCCAGCAGCTGGACAGCCACAACTAATGAAAAACTGTTTTTT. Protein product: CASSWTATTNEKLFF. This chain uses TRBV5-4 with TRBJ1-4, with a possible D match to TRBD1 (6 bases). The germline gives CDR1 SGHNT, CDR2 YYREEE (reference sequence). V was trimmed by 3 bases and J by 0 bases, leaving 9 bases between them. The CDR3 spans 15 residues. The full variable domain, rest sourced from reference TRBV5-4 and TRBJ1-4, is ETGVTQSPTHLIKTRGQQVTLRCSSQSGHNTVSWYQQALGQGPQFIFQYYREEENGRGNFPPRFSGLQFPNYSSELNVNALELDDSALYLCASSWTATTNEKLFFGSGTQLSVL.

This chain uses TRBV10-3 with TRBJ2-1; 12 nucleotides match TRBD1. The CDR3 is 16 residues long. Germline V gene lookup returns CDR1 ENHRY and CDR2 SYGVKD. Trimming removed 2 bases from V and 5 bases from J; junction bases left unmatched: 4. In nucleotides, the CDR3 is TGTGCCATCAGTGAGCCGGGACAGGGGGCGAACAATGAGCAGTTCTTC. Amino acid sequence: CAISEPGQGANNEQFF.

V is TRBV9 and J is TRBJ1-1, with D possibly being TRBD1 (5 bases). This CDR3 comprises 13 residues. Trimming stripped 3 bases from V and 1 base from J, with 7 bases between. Germline CDR1 reads SGDLS; CDR2 reads YYNGEE. CDR3 protein: CASSAGGNTEAFF. CDR3 coding DNA: TGTGCCAGCAGCGCGGGGGGGAACACTGAAGCTTTCTTT. Together with reference TRBV9 and TRBJ1-1, the CDR3 gives the full variable domain: DSGVTQTPKHLITATGQRVTLRCSPRSGDLSVYWYQQSLDQGLQFLIQYYNGEERAKGNILERFSAQQFPDLHSELNLSSLELGDSALYFCASSAGGNTEAFFGQGTRLTVV.

The rearrangement uses TRBV5-1 and TRBJ2-3, with D tentatively TRBD2 (6 bases). This CDR3 is built from 14 residues. Germline CDR1 is SGHRS and CDR2 is YFSETQ. V was trimmed by 4 bases and J by 0 bases, leaving 9 bases between them. CDR3 amino acids: CASSPGTSTDTQYF. In DNA form, the CDR3 reads TGCGCCAGCAGCCCCGGGACTAGCACAGATACGCAGTATTTT.

The V gene is TRBV29-1, the J gene TRBJ2-7; 7 bases are a match to TRBD1. Per the germline V gene, CDR1 is SQVTM and CDR2 is ANQGSEA. The CDR3 spans 12 residues. The trim removed 6 bases at V and 1 base at J, leaving 3 bases unmatched. CDR3 amino acids: CSVGTDSYEQYF. The CDR3 coding sequence is TGCAGCGTCGGGACAGATTCCTACGAGCAGTACTTC.

The chain carries TRBV7-2 and TRBJ2-3; 8 nucleotides align to TRBD2. CDR3 length equals 17 residues. From germline, CDR1 is SGHTA and CDR2 FQGNSA. V dropped 1 base and J dropped 3; count of bases not matched to a gene: 9. This chain's CDR3 is CASSLGSRLAMTDTQYF. CDR3 DNA sequence: TGTGCCAGCAGCTTAGGTTCCCGACTAGCGATGACAGATACGCAGTATTTT. Combining the CDR3 with reference TRBV7-2 and TRBJ2-3 gives the whole variable domain GAGVSQSPSNKVTEKGKDVELRCDPISGHTALYWYRQSLGQGLEFLIYFQGNSAPDKSGLPSDRFSAERTGGSVSTLTIQRTQQEDSAVYLCASSLGSRLAMTDTQYFGPGTRLTVL.

About this clone itself: The sample has other DNA sequences that encode this CDR3 too. The V and J genes are TRBV19 and TRBJ2-1; 9 nucleotides agree with TRBD2. V trimming: 3 bases; J trimming: 6 bases; junction bases outside the gene matches: 6. The V gene's germline CDR1 is LNHDA and CDR2 SQIVND (reference sequence). The CDR3 length is 15 residues. CDR3 residues: CASSISAGGPNEQFF. Here the CDR3 DNA reads TGTGCCAGTAGTATTTCAGCGGGAGGTCCCAATGAGCAGTTCTTC.

The chain employs TRBV7-8 and TRBJ2-5; 9 bases map to TRBD2. Trimming at V came to 5 bases and at J to 5 bases, leaving 15 bases not matched to a gene. The CDR3 loop spans 17 amino acids. CDR1 is SGHVS, CDR2 FQNEAQ, per germline. In DNA, the CDR3 is TGTGCCAGCAGCCCAGCAGGGGTAGCGGGGGTCCTTGAGACCCAGTACTTC. Protein sequence: CASSPAGVAGVLETQYF.

The chain is built from TRBV19 and TRBJ1-5, with D unclear. Between the trimmed V and J ends, which lost 3 bases and 6 bases, there was a span of 9 bases. CDR1 and CDR2 from the germline V gene are LNHDA and SQIVND (reference sequence). The CDR3 is 13 amino acids. The CDR3 bases are TGTGCCAGTAGTATTAGGAGGAGTCAGCCCCAGCATTTT. It encodes CASSIRRSQPQHF.

V usage is TRBV7-2 and J usage is TRBJ1-2, with 7 bases fitting TRBD1. Trimming took 5 bases from V and 4 from J; bases not matched to a gene: 10. CDR1 SGHTA and CDR2 FQGNSA come from the germline V gene. There are 15 residues in the CDR3. The CDR3 protein is CASSPGQTVPYGYTF. The CDR3 DNA sequence: TGTGCCAGCAGCCCGGGACAGACCGTTCCCTATGGCTACACCTTC.

The J gene is TRBJ2-5, the V gene TRBV6-5; TRBD1 matches at 12 bases. The CDR3 consists of 16 residues. Germline V gives CDR1 MNHEY, CDR2 SVGAGI. With 2 bases clipped from V and 4 bases from J, the junction kept 5 bases outside the gene matches. The CDR3 is CASSYSVGQGAETQYF. CDR3 DNA sequence: TGTGCCAGCAGTTACAGTGTGGGACAGGGGGCAGAGACCCAGTACTTC.

The chain joins TRBV6-2 or TRBV6-3 to TRBJ1-1; 7 nucleotides align to TRBD1. V lost 5 bases to trimming and J lost 6 bases; unmatched junction nucleotides: 9. The CDR3 is 14 amino acids. Looked up from germline, CDR1 is MNHEY and CDR2 is SVGEGT. This CDR3 is CASSRRTGAAEAFF. The CDR3 region has the DNA TGTGCCAGCAGTAGAAGAACAGGGGCTGCTGAAGCTTTCTTT.

Worth noting for this clone: The germline gene is not matched at one end of the junction; a read error may be the cause. The chain uses TRBV7-7 and TRBJ2-5; TRBD2 agrees at 7 bases. The CDR3 loop spans 14 amino acids. Germline V gene data show CDR1 as SSHAT and CDR2 as FNYEAQ (reference sequence). The CDR3 spells CASSLSGELETQYF. DNA of the CDR3: TGTGCTAGCAGCTTAAGCGGGGAGTTGGAGACCCAGTACTTC.

This CDR3 is CASSYFGLQETQYF. In nucleotides, the CDR3 is TGTGCCAGCAGTTACTTTGGCCTCCAAGAGACCCAGTACTTC. V and J are TRBV6-5 and TRBJ2-5, with no clear D. The CDR3 extends over 14 amino acids. Germline loops: CDR1 MNHEY, CDR2 SVGAGI. V dropped 1 base and J dropped 1 base, with 7 bases sitting between them.